The 8 T cell receptor beta chains given below trace back to one sample, sequenced in a study of CD8+CD57+ T cells in acquired aplastic anemia. Profiling that covered TCR beta VDJ and CDR3 relied on genomic DNA as its template. TCRdb re-called the reads with MiXCR, one entry per CDR3 protein. The sample records about 81,000 distinct CDR3 sequences, 40% to 50% being singletons. The sequencing sample was made of sorted CD4+, CD8+, or CD8+CD57+ T cells (not recorded which) from PBMCs. The receptors originated from a human donor in good health, serving as a control.

This clonotype was seen repeatedly, ten times or more. This sequence joins TRBV27 and TRBJ2-3; D remains ambiguous. Per germline, CDR1 MNHEY and CDR2 SMNVEV (reference sequence). There are 12 residues in the CDR3. Trimming took off 5 bases at V and 5 bases at J, with 8 bases between the two ends. CDR3 sequence reads: CASSPSVDTQYF. In DNA, the CDR3 is TGTGCCAGCAGTCCCTCCGTAGATACGCAGTATTTT.

The genes are TRBV7-9 and TRBJ2-7; no definite D call. The germline gives CDR1 SEHNR, CDR2 FQNEAQ (reference sequence). V lost 6 bases and J lost 5, with 11 bases in between. This CDR3 is 12 amino acids long. The CDR3 nucleotides read TGTGCCAGCAGTTTAATCGTGGACGAGCAGTACTTC. It specifies CASSLIVDEQYF.

This chain joins TRBV13 and TRBJ2-5; D may match TRBD1 or TRBD2 (6 bases each). The CDR3 runs 15 residues. The germline V gene encodes CDR1 PRHDT and CDR2 FYEKMQ (reference sequence). The V end lost 1 base, the J end lost 4 bases, and 13 bases lay between the germline ends. CDR3 in amino acids: CASSLAGGGLETQYF. The CDR3 coding sequence is TGTGCCAGCAGCTTAGCCGGGGGCGGGTTAGAGACCCAGTACTTC.

V and J are TRBV29-1 and TRBJ2-3, with 13 bases lining up with TRBD2. The CDR3 spans 14 residues. Germline V lookup: CDR1 SQVTM, CDR2 ANQGSEA. The V gene end was trimmed by 6 bases and the J gene end by 4 bases; junction bases not matched to a gene: 4. The CDR3 loop is CSVTSGGAPDTQYF. The DNA for the CDR3 is TGCAGCGTAACTAGCGGGGGGGCCCCAGATACGCAGTATTTT.

This clonotype has just one count. This sequence joins TRBV29-1 and TRBJ2-7, with a tentative D call TRBD1 (6 bases). This CDR3 contains 11 residues. Germline lookup yields CDR1 SQVTM and CDR2 ANQGSEA. The V gene lost 3 bases and the J gene lost 5 bases, with 8 bases spanning the gap. The CDR3 DNA follows: TGCAGCGTTGACAGGGGCCACGAGCAGTACTTC. It is translated as CSVDRGHEQYF.

This clonotype came up many times. The V call is TRBV30, the J call TRBJ2-7; D unresolved. The CDR3 sequence is 12 residues long. Germline CDR1 reads GTSNPN; CDR2 reads SVGIG (reference sequence). V lost 0 bases and J lost 1, with 4 bases in between. For the CDR3, the DNA is TGTGCCTGGAGTGTGGGATCCTACGAGCAGTACTTC. This codes for CAWSVGSYEQYF.

The chain carries TRBV2 and TRBJ1-4; 7 nucleotides match TRBD1. The CDR3 runs to 14 residues. V dropped 6 bases and J dropped 4; count of bases not matched to a gene: 5. Per germline, CDR1 SNHLY and CDR2 FYNNEI. CDR3 DNA: TGTGCCAGCAGCTGGACAGGCCGTAATGAAAAACTGTTTTTT. Amino acid sequence: CASSWTGRNEKLFF.

To note about this clonotype: A read error may account for a junction end that differs from germline. The chain links TRBV15 to TRBJ2-7, with D perhaps TRBD1 (6 bases). The CDR3 spans 15 residues. Per the germline V gene, CDR1 is LNHNV and CDR2 is YYDKDF (reference sequence). In nucleotides, the CDR3 is TGTGCCACCAGCAGAGACCCTGGGACATCCTACGAGCAGCACTTC. It codes for CATSRDPGTSYEQHF.